One and the same sample provided the 17 T cell receptor beta chains below, sequenced in a study of regulatory T cells in long-lasting Graves disease. Investigators prepared the TCR beta libraries by applying iRepertoire HTBI primers and Arm-PCR of CDR3 regions. TCRdb called the multiplex PCR reads again in MiXCR, with one record for every CDR3 protein. Of some 460,000 distinct CDR3 sequences in the sample, about 17% were seen once. Time point defined: newly diagnosed GD, antithyroid drugs for less than 3 months. PBMC RNA was the source of the TCR library. These sequences were also reported in another study, on T cells in Graves' hyperthyroidism and ophthalmopathy.

Source: peripheral blood mononuclear cells (PBMCs), taken at new diagnosis, from a patient treated with antithyroid drugs. The receptors derive from a man aged 40-49 years with Graves disease.

This clonotype has a count of ten or more. V is TRBV12-3 or TRBV12-4 and J is TRBJ2-2; D is unresolved. Trimming stripped 3 bases from V and 0 bases from J, with 11 bases between. The CDR3 has 16 amino acids. CDR3 DNA sequence: TGTGCCAGCAGTTTGGAAGGACGGACGAACACCGGGGAGCTGTTTTTT. Its translation is CASSLEGRTNTGELFF.

CDR3 protein: CASSLDVSGEFYGYTF. The CDR3 bases are TGTGCCAGCAGTTTAGACGTTTCAGGGGAATTCTATGGCTACACCTTC. The chain is built from TRBV27 and TRBJ1-2; D possibly corresponds to TRBD1 (6 bases). CDR3 length: 16 amino acids. Germline CDR1 MNHEY, CDR2 SMNVEV (reference sequence). V dropped 2 bases and J dropped 4 bases, with 17 bases sitting between them.

Worth noting for this clonotype: A much more abundant neighbour one base away suggests this may be a read error. CDR3 sequence reads: CASGRLAGGYNGQFF. CDR3 nucleotides: TGTGCCAGCGGCCGACTAGCGGGAGGGTACAATGGGCAGTTCTTC. This rearrangement joins TRBV2 to TRBJ2-1; 14 nucleotides line up with TRBD2. Germline V gene lookup returns CDR1 SNHLY and CDR2 FYNNEI. The CDR3 has 15 residues.

At least ten counts were recorded for this clonotype. CDR3 DNA sequence: TGTGCCTGGAGTCCCGGGACAGCCAAACACAACACCGGGGAGCTGTTTTTT. Amino acid sequence: CAWSPGTAKHNTGELFF. The chain combines TRBV30 with TRBJ2-2, with TRBD1 matching 7 bases. CDR3 length equals 17 residues. Trimming took 2 bases from V and 2 from J; bases not matched to a gene: 11. CDR1 is GTSNPN and CDR2 is SVGIG in the germline V gene (reference sequence).

The V and J genes are TRBV9 and TRBJ2-7, with 9 nucleotides matching TRBD2. CDR1 SGDLS and CDR2 YYNGEE come from the germline V gene. Trimming at V came to 0 bases and at J to 5 bases, leaving 12 bases not matched to a gene. The CDR3 sequence is 17 residues long. CDR3 nucleotide sequence: TGTGCCAGCAGCGTAGGGGTAGCGGGGGCCGGGAGCCACGAGCAGTACTTC. Residues: CASSVGVAGAGSHEQYF.

At least ten counts were recorded for this clonotype. J is TRBJ2-5 and V is TRBV5-1; D remains ambiguous. Trimming removed 0 bases at V and 5 bases at J, with 11 bases between. Germline V CDR1 and CDR2: SGHRS, YFSETQ. This CDR3 spans 14 amino acids. The CDR3 DNA follows: TGCGCCAGCAGCTTGGCCGTCACGTCGGAGACCCAGTACTTC. It codes for CASSLAVTSETQYF.

This clonotype was counted between two and nine times. The V and J genes are TRBV5-1 and TRBJ2-2; D ambiguous. This CDR3 has 14 residues. V lost 1 base to trimming and J lost 3 bases, with 7 bases between them. CDR1 SGHRS and CDR2 YFSETQ come from the germline V gene. CDR3 amino acids: CASSLLSDTGELFF. CDR3 sequence (DNA): TGCGCCAGCAGCTTGCTCTCCGACACCGGGGAGCTGTTTTTT.

Details on this clonotype: A clone one base away is much larger, so this may be a read error. This chain links TRBV29-1 with TRBJ2-1; 13 positions agree with TRBD2. CDR1 and CDR2 (germline): SQVTM, ANQGSEA. This CDR3 has 14 residues. CDR3 DNA: TGCAGCGTTGAAACTAGCGGGAGGGCCGGTGAGCAGTCCTTC. Translation gives CSVETSGRAGEQSF.

The table lists this clonotype with many counts. The chain has TRBV27 and TRBJ2-3, with TRBD1 matching over 7 bases. Germline CDR1 and CDR2: MNHEY and SMNVEV (reference sequence). J gave up 2 bases and V 3 bases, and 14 bases lay outside the gene matches. The CDR3 totals 18 residues. CDR3 sequence: CASSFSELDREITDTQYF. The CDR3 nucleotides are TGTGCCAGCAGTTTCTCCGAGTTAGACAGGGAAATCACAGATACGCAGTATTTT.

The CDR3 sequence is CASSLLGAGTDTQYF. CDR3 bases: TGTGCCAGCAGCTTACTGGGCGCCGGGACAGATACGCAGTATTTT. The chain uses TRBV7-2 and TRBJ2-3; D remains unclear. Per germline, CDR1 SGHTA and CDR2 FQGNSA. Deletions cut 2 bases from V and 3 bases from J, with 12 bases between. The CDR3 consists of 15 residues.

This clonotype turned up a few times. The CDR3 nucleotides read TGTGCCACCAGTGATGCAGACAGGGATGCCGGGGAGCTGTTTTTT. It codes for CATSDADRDAGELFF. This chain uses TRBV24-1 with TRBJ2-2; the match to TRBD1 covers 7 bases. CDR3 length: 15 residues. V lost 3 bases and J lost 6; bases outside the gene matches: 6. Germline CDR1 and CDR2: KGHDR and SFDVKD.

This clonotype was detected many times. The chain has TRBV6-1 and TRBJ1-2; D is possibly TRBD1 (5 bases). V lost 7 bases and J lost 4, with 10 bases in between. The germline CDR1 and CDR2 sequences are MNHNS and SASEGT. This CDR3 region has 12 residues. The chain's CDR3 is CASTTALYGYTF. CDR3 coding DNA: TGTGCCAGCACGACAGCGCTCTATGGCTACACCTTC.

The chain joins TRBV3-1 to TRBJ2-7; possibly TRBD1 for D (10 bases). Germline lookup yields CDR1 LGHDT and CDR2 YNNKEL (reference sequence). Trimming stripped 4 bases from V and 6 bases from J, with 37 bases between. The CDR3 is 21 residues long. The CDR3 DNA reads as TGTGCCAGCAGCCGTGGGACAGGGGAGTATGGCGGGAGGGCCGTACGCAGCGAGCAGTACTTC. Protein product: CASSRGTGEYGGRAVRSEQYF.

This clonotype was detected a few times. One base away lies a much larger clone, so this may be a sequencing read error. The chain is built from TRBV12-3 or TRBV12-4 and TRBJ2-7; D gene unclear. The CDR3 covers 15 residues. In DNA, the CDR3 is TGTGCCAGCAGTTTAGGCCCCATCAGCTCCTACGGGCAGTACTTC. It encodes CASSLGPISSYGQYF.

Turning to this clonotype: A far larger clone is one base from this, pointing to a likely read error. As DNA, the CDR3 is TGTGCCATCAGTCCCCGCCCAGGGGTAACCGGGGAGCTGTTTTTT. Translated: CAISPRPGVTGELFF. The chain employs TRBV10-3 and TRBJ2-2; D possibly corresponds to TRBD1 (6 bases). Trimming stripped 5 bases from V and 5 bases from J, with 15 bases between. CDR3 length: 15 amino acids. CDR1 and CDR2 (germline): ENHRY, SYGVKD.

This clonotype was detected many times. The chain combines TRBV18 with TRBJ2-7; 8 bases fit TRBD1. The CDR3 has 13 amino acids. Trimming at V came to 3 bases and at J to 6 bases, leaving 4 bases not matched to a gene. CDR1 and CDR2 from the germline V gene are KGHSH and LQKENI. The CDR3 nucleotides are TGTGCCAGCTCACCGGGACAGGCAGTCGAGCAGTACTTC. It specifies CASSPGQAVEQYF.

This clonotype was counted only a few times. The chain combines TRBV29-1 with TRBJ2-7; D ambiguous. CDR1 is SQVTM and CDR2 is ANQGSEA in the germline V gene. The ends were cut back, 4 bases at V and 2 bases at J, with 12 bases in the middle. This CDR3 is built from 13 residues. CDR3 nucleotide sequence: TGCAGCGTTGCTGATCTGGATCCCTACGAGCAGTACTTC. This gives the protein CSVADLDPYEQYF.